This T cell receptor beta chain was captured in a study of T-cell reconstitution after alpha-beta-depleted transplantation in children. This clonotype was seen once. The V gene end was trimmed by 5 bases and the J gene end by 7 bases; junction bases not matched to a gene: 10. The CDR3 contains 15 residues. Germline V lookup: CDR1 SEHNR, CDR2 FQNEAQ (reference sequence). TCRbeta library construction was performed incorporating unique molecular identifiers. One entry per CDR3 protein results from TCRdb running MiXCR on the PCR reads. The sample lists about 400,000 distinct CDR3 sequences, about a fifth occurring once.

V and J are TRBV7-9 and TRBJ2-1, with 8 nucleotides matching TRBD2. This specimen was PBMCs from the stem cell graft donor, taken from the stem cell graft. The receptor was isolated from a human donor who donated a stem cell graft to a child with acute myeloid leukemia. The CDR3 DNA follows: TGTGCCAGCAGCCCCCGAGCGGGAGAGGGGAATGAGCAGTTCTTC. Translated: CASSPRAGEGNEQFF.